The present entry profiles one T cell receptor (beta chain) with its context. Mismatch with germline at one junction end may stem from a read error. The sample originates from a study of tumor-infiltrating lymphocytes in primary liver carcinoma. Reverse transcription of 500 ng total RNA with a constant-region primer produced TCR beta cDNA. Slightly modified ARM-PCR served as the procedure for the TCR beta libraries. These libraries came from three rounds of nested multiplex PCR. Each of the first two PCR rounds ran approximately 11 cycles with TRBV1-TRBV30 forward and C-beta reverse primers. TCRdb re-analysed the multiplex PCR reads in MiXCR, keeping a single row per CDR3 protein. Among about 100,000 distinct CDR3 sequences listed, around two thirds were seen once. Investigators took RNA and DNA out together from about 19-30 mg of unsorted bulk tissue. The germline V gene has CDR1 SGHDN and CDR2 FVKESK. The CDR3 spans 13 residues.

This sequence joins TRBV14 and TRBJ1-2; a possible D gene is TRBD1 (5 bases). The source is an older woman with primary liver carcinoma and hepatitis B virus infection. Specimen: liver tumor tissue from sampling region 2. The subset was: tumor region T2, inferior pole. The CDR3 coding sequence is TGTGTCAGCAGCCAAAGACAGTCCTATGGCCACACCTTC. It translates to CVSSQRQSYGHTF.